A single sample is the source of the 24 T cell receptor beta chains below, sequenced in a study of blood T cells in healthy people across ages. Combining a sample-barcoded 5' primer with a J-beta primer mix, a second PCR ran for 7 to 11 cycles. MiXCR, applied by TCRdb to the 5' RACE reads, yields one record per CDR3 protein. The sample contains almost 1 million distinct CDR3 sequences, approximately 50% of which appear only once. Sequenced material: blood. These receptors came from a woman aged 55-70 years in good health.

This clonotype appeared a single time. The chain couples TRBV20-1 to TRBJ2-5, with D possibly matching TRBD2 (6 bases). There are 13 residues in the CDR3. The V gene lost 6 bases and the J gene lost 7 bases, with 18 bases spanning the gap. Per the germline V gene, CDR1 is DFQATT and CDR2 is SNEGSKA (reference sequence). CDR3 DNA sequence: TGCAGTGCCAGACACCCGATCGGGGGGACCCAGTACTTC. Translated: CSARHPIGGTQYF.

The gene calls are TRBV3-1 and TRBJ2-1; TRBD2 matches at 14 bases. Germline CDR1 and CDR2: LGHDT and YNNKEL (reference sequence). The CDR3 is made up of 22 amino acids. The V gene end was trimmed by 0 bases and the J gene end by 1 base; junction bases not matched to a gene: 14. CDR3 region: CASSQDLTRLAGGWGSYNEQFF. The DNA of the CDR3 is TGTGCCAGCAGCCAAGATCTAACTAGACTAGCGGGGGGGTGGGGTTCCTACAATGAGCAGTTCTTC.

The V gene is TRBV2, the J gene TRBJ2-7, with D unclear. Gene TRBJ2-5 matches the end of the DNA better, so the J call may be wrong. Looked up from germline, CDR1 is SNHLY and CDR2 is FYNNEI. The CDR3 sequence is 13 residues long. The CDR3 nucleotides are TGTGCCAGCAACACCCATACAAGAGAGACCCAGTACTTC. Its protein product is CASNTHTRETQYF.

This clonotype has just a few counts. The J gene is TRBJ2-7, the V gene TRBV27; D is ambiguous. V lost 6 bases and J lost 10, with 19 bases in between. This CDR3 comprises 13 residues. The germline gives CDR1 MNHEY, CDR2 SMNVEV (reference sequence). This chain's CDR3 is CASSRPLELIQYF. CDR3 DNA: TGTGCCAGCAGCCGCCCTCTCGAGCTGATCCAGTACTTC.

With regard to this clonotype: An end of the junction differs from the germline gene, which may be a read error. The genes are TRBV6-5 and TRBJ1-2; D is uncertain. The CDR3 covers 15 residues. Germline values: CDR1 MNHEY, CDR2 SVGAGI. For the CDR3, the DNA is TGTGCCAGCAGTTACTCGTGGGCAAGGAAATATGACTACACCTTC. Its translation is CASSYSWARKYDYTF.

The rearrangement joins TRBV2 to TRBJ1-5; weak D call: TRBD1 (6 bases). The CDR3 loop spans 15 amino acids. The V end was cut by 6 bases, the J end by 0 bases, with 12 bases between. Germline V gene sequence: CDR1 SNHLY, CDR2 FYNNEI. CDR3 sequence: CASSGQLSSNQPQHF. The CDR3, as DNA: TGTGCCAGCAGCGGACAGCTTTCTAGCAATCAGCCCCAGCATTTT.

J is TRBJ2-2 and V is TRBV7-9; possibly TRBD2 for D (6 bases). V dropped 0 bases and J dropped 2 bases, with 7 bases sitting between them. Germline CDR1 and CDR2: SEHNR and FQNEAQ (reference sequence). The CDR3 runs 15 residues. CDR3 bases: TGTGCCAGCAGCTTAGCGCGGGGCAACACCGGGGAGCTGTTTTTT. This translates into CASSLARGNTGELFF.

V gene TRBV11-2 combines with J gene TRBJ2-7, with D possibly being TRBD1 (6 bases). The DNA matches TRBJ2-5 better at its end, which makes the J call doubtful. This CDR3 has 24 amino acids. Germline lookup yields CDR1 SGHAT and CDR2 FQNNGV. CDR3: CASSLNPWTAFEGSSPSVRETQYF. CDR3 bases: TGTGCCAGCAGCTTAAATCCCTGGACAGCTTTTGAGGGAAGTTCCCCAAGCGTCAGGGAGACCCAGTACTTC.

About this clonotype itself: One junction end does not reproduce the germline sequence, and a read error may be involved. The chain joins TRBV12-3 or TRBV12-4 to TRBJ2-3, with D perhaps TRBD2 (5 bases). The CDR3 totals 13 residues. The CDR3 DNA sequence: TGTGCCAGCAGGAGTACGAGGGCAGATATGCAGTATTTT. It translates to CASRSTRADMQYF.

The chain couples TRBV2 to TRBJ2-4, with 9 nucleotides matching TRBD1. The germline V gene encodes CDR1 SNHLY and CDR2 FYNNEI. The ends lost 7 bases at V and 6 bases at J; junction bases unmatched: 4. The CDR3 totals 13 residues. As DNA, the CDR3 is TGTGCCAGCACGGTGGACAGGGGAAACATTCAGTACTTC. The encoded protein is CASTVDRGNIQYF.

The rearrangement joins TRBV27 to TRBJ2-6; a possible D gene is TRBD2 (6 bases). V lost 2 bases and J lost 0, with 14 bases in between. The CDR3 is 18 amino acids. Germline V gene data show CDR1 as MNHEY and CDR2 as SMNVEV (reference sequence). CDR3 sequence (DNA): TGTGCCAGCAGTTTAAGAGGGACTGCAGACTCTGGGGCCAACGTCCTGACTTTC. It encodes CASSLRGTADSGANVLTF.

The chain carries TRBV29-1 and TRBJ2-3; D gene uncertain. The germline CDR1 and CDR2 sequences are SQVTM and ANQGSEA. The CDR3 spans 12 residues. Trimming took 4 bases from V and 2 from J, leaving 7 bases between them. Here the CDR3 DNA reads TGCAGCGTTGCCCCTTACACAGATACGCAGTATTTT. It encodes CSVAPYTDTQYF.

This clonotype was seen a handful of times. V is TRBV29-1 and J is TRBJ1-6, with 7 bases matching TRBD1. The length of the CDR3 is 14 residues. Germline V lookup: CDR1 SQVTM, CDR2 ANQGSEA. V lost 6 bases and J lost 8; bases outside the gene matches: 10. The CDR3 loop is CSVALQGGDSPLHF. The DNA of the CDR3 is TGCAGCGTCGCGCTCCAGGGGGGAGATTCACCCCTCCACTTT.

The chain employs TRBV20-1 and TRBJ2-1; D gene ambiguous. Germline loops: CDR1 DFQATT, CDR2 SNEGSKA (reference sequence). Deletions cut 5 bases from V and 7 bases from J, with 12 bases between. The CDR3 length is 12 residues. This CDR3 is CSARSKANEQFF. DNA for the CDR3: TGCAGTGCTCGGTCGAAAGCTAATGAGCAGTTCTTC.

The V and J genes are TRBV20-1 and TRBJ2-1, with 10 bases matching TRBD2. Germline-derived CDR1 and CDR2 are DFQATT and SNEGSKA (reference sequence). Unmatched junction bases numbered 2, after V lost 1 base and J lost 2 bases. The CDR3 contains 15 residues. CDR3 residues: CSARGGLATYNEQFF. DNA of the CDR3: TGCAGTGCTAGAGGGGGACTAGCGACCTACAATGAGCAGTTCTTC.

This chain links TRBV7-3 with TRBJ2-1, with D possibly being TRBD1 or TRBD2 (5 bases each). CDR3 length: 15 amino acids. V was cut by 5 bases and J by 4 bases, with 15 bases left in between. Germline assignment: CDR1 SGHTA and CDR2 FQGTGA. CDR3 region: CASSEPGRGYNEQFF. CDR3 DNA sequence: TGTGCCAGCAGCGAACCGGGACGGGGATACAATGAGCAGTTCTTC.

This chain links TRBV3-1 with TRBJ1-5; 8 bases match TRBD1. The CDR3 length is 16 residues. Germline V gene sequence: CDR1 LGHDT, CDR2 YNNKEL (reference sequence). Losses at the gene ends were 1 base for V and 11 bases for J; bases not matched to a gene: 13. CDR3 protein: CASSQGSTGVGQSQHF. The CDR3 DNA is TGTGCCAGCAGCCAAGGGTCGACAGGGGTCGGCCAGTCCCAGCATTTT.

V usage is TRBV24-1 and J usage is TRBJ2-5, with a weak D call TRBD1 (5 bases). Between the trimmed V and J ends, which lost 1 base and 5 bases, there was a span of 13 bases. This CDR3 is built from 15 residues. Germline CDR1 is KGHDR and CDR2 is SFDVKD. The CDR3 DNA is TGTGCCACCAGTGATTTTTGGCAGGGTATTGAGACCCAGTACTTC. This codes for CATSDFWQGIETQYF.

The chain recombines TRBV28 with TRBJ2-4; possible D gene TRBD2, 7 bases. The DNA end lines up better with TRBJ2-7; the J call may be wrong. CDR1 and CDR2 (germline): MDHEN, SYDVKM. This CDR3 region has 15 residues. CDR3 bases: TGTGCCAGCAGTGGCGTCGGGGGGCGGGTTTACGAGCAGTACTTC. Protein product: CASSGVGGRVYEQYF.

The chain combines TRBV20-1 with TRBJ2-3; D unclear. The CDR3 is 11 amino acids. Trimming shortened V by 5 bases and J by 7 bases, and 10 bases separated the two germline ends. Germline CDR1 reads DFQATT; CDR2 reads SNEGSKA (reference sequence). In nucleotides, the CDR3 is TGCAGTGCTGACCTAGTTAATACGCAGTATTTT. It codes for CSADLVNTQYF.

The gene calls are TRBV4-1 and TRBJ1-4; D gene ambiguous. V lost 1 base, J lost 0 bases, and 9 bases lay in between. This CDR3 contains 16 residues. Germline V gives CDR1 MGHRA, CDR2 YSYEKL. CDR3 sequence (DNA): TGCGCCAGCAGCCAAGCCTGGGCTTCAACTAATGAAAAACTGTTTTTT. It translates to CASSQAWASTNEKLFF.

The chain recombines TRBV4-1 with TRBJ2-7, with 7 bases identical to TRBD2. The CDR3 covers 15 residues. Germline assignment: CDR1 MGHRA and CDR2 YSYEKL. V lost 1 base, J lost 1 base, and 4 bases stayed unmatched. CDR3: CASSQVGRDSYEQYF. CDR3 DNA sequence: TGCGCCAGCAGCCAAGTGGGGAGGGATTCCTACGAGCAGTACTTC.

This rearrangement joins TRBV5-1 to TRBJ2-1; TRBD2 is a possible D gene (5 bases). Germline CDR1 reads SGHRS; CDR2 reads YFSETQ. V lost 0 bases and J lost 6, with 25 bases in between. The CDR3 has 19 amino acids. CDR3 amino acids: CASSLVVLAEEVWGNEQFF. CDR3 DNA: TGCGCCAGCAGCTTGGTGGTGCTAGCAGAGGAGGTTTGGGGCAATGAGCAGTTCTTC.

The chain links TRBV5-5 to TRBJ2-7; D might be TRBD1 (6 bases). CDR1 is SGHKS, CDR2 YYEKEE, per germline (reference sequence). Trimming cost V 4 bases and J 4 bases, with 15 bases left between them. This CDR3 contains 14 residues. CDR3 amino acids: CASSGGRVEYEQYF. CDR3 bases: TGTGCCAGCAGCGGGGGCAGGGTCGAGTACGAGCAGTACTTC.